At least ten counts were recorded for the clone carrying this TCR beta chain. TCRdb used MiXCR to call clones anew from the PCR reads. Among roughly 40,000 clones listed, 24% were seen once. Patients underwent thyroid surgery, and none had received any treatment before it. These data are taken from a study of metastatic and nonmetastatic thyroid tumors. The clonotype comes from a female donor with papillary thyroid cancer or a benign thyroid nodule (not recorded which). Some clones in this sample may be carry-over from other donors' samples. Sequencing input: tumor tissue.

Here the CDR3 DNA reads TGTGCCAGCAGCCGATCTCTCGTGGGGGGCTACACCTTC. Translated: CASSRSLVGGYTF. The rearrangement uses TRBV6-1 and TRBJ1-2; the D is unclear. Trimming took 6 bases from V and 8 from J, leaving 16 bases between them. The length of the CDR3 is 13 residues. Germline V lookup: CDR1 MNHNS, CDR2 SASEGT.